This T cell receptor beta chain is drawn from a study of blood T cell repertoires in COVID-19. Overall study context: Samples came from the United States, Italy and Spain, spanning acute and convalescent COVID-19. The cDNA or gDNA used as material had been derived from T cells, B-cell-depleted T cells, or PBMCs.

Assay: immunoSEQ multiplex PCR; the TCRdb copy retains only in-frame clones and omits some. The sample contains 200,000 to 250,000 clones, 85% to 90% of which appear only once. CDR1 and CDR2 (germline): MNHNY, SVGAGI (reference sequence). This CDR3 region has 14 residues. The V gene end was trimmed by 0 bases and the J gene end by 2 bases; junction bases not matched to a gene: 1. Followed longitudinally, the Seattle patients had been enrolled during active infection. Sequencing used peripheral blood. The TCR comes from a woman aged 45-60 years with COVID-19, enrolled during active disease. The genes are TRBV6-6 and TRBJ2-7; TRBD1 agrees at 7 bases. The CDR3 region has the DNA TGTGCCAGCAGTTACTCTGGGACAGCCTACGAGCAGTACTTC. Translation: CASSYSGTAYEQYF.